This T cell receptor (beta chain) originates from a study of response to subunit inactivated influenza vaccine (dated by TCRdb to the late 2010s). Regarding the study in general: The study used deep quantitative T cell receptor repertoire profiling to track responses to a trivalent subunit inactivated influenza vaccine. Overall results and qualifications from the work: The authors proposed that each seasonal influenza vaccination may bring in only a limited number of new T cells.

The germline V gene (reference sequence) provides CDR1 LNHNV and CDR2 YYDKDF. The cysteine opens and the phenylalanine closes a CDR3 of 17 amino acids. This entry keeps only the CDR3 DNA: 51 bases, framed from base 1. Trimming takes 0 bases off V and 6 bases off J; junction bases not matched to a gene: 3. With regard to this clonotype: This clone's antigen is unknown. Per-base quality was not reported, and no clone a single base away is much larger than it.

The library was produced with RT-PCR. Sequencing relied on an Illumina HiSeq 2500. TCRdb handled the public reads itself, with Q25 trimming in fastp and clone calling in MiXCR, and kept productive beta chains. All rows with the same CDR3 protein become a single entry with the most common DNA and genes. The table for this sample lists a few hundred thousand distinct CDR3 sequences; approximately 15% of them were counted only once. Around 10% of the sample belongs to the ten largest clones. The chain was built from TRBV15 and TRBJ2-1, with 15 bases matching TRBD2. The receptor comes from a man in his forties or fifties who received an inactivated influenza vaccine. Donor details come from another sample of the same person, matched by shared clones. The material was PBMCs from blood, obtained 11 to 12 days after vaccination. The CDR3 in this case is CATSRDTGLAGGNEQFF. In nucleotides, the sequence is TGTGCCACCAGCAGAGATACGGGACTAGCGGGAGGCAATGAGCAGTTCTTC.